This T cell receptor (beta chain) was identified during a study of CD8 T cells in ankylosing spondylitis. CDR1 is MDHEN and CDR2 is SYDVKM in the germline V gene. V shed 2 bases and J shed 0 bases, with 9 bases lying between them. The CDR3 has 15 residues. Study-level results: It appeared that ankylosing spondylitis blood was characterized by a TCR beta motif of about 8 highly homologous variants.

Note on this clonotype: Its antigen is not identified.

MiXCR, applied by TCRdb to the 5' RACE reads, yields one record per CDR3 protein. The sample lists hundreds of thousands of distinct CDR3 sequences, roughly 17% occurring once. The chain joins TRBV28 to TRBJ2-3; TRBD1 might be the D (6 bases). Sequenced sample: blood, either unsorted or a sorted T cell fraction (not recorded which). This TCR came from a male donor with ankylosing spondylitis. CDR3 DNA: TGTGCCAGCAGTTTAGGACAGCCTAGCACAGATACGCAGTATTTT. Protein: CASSLGQPSTDTQYF.